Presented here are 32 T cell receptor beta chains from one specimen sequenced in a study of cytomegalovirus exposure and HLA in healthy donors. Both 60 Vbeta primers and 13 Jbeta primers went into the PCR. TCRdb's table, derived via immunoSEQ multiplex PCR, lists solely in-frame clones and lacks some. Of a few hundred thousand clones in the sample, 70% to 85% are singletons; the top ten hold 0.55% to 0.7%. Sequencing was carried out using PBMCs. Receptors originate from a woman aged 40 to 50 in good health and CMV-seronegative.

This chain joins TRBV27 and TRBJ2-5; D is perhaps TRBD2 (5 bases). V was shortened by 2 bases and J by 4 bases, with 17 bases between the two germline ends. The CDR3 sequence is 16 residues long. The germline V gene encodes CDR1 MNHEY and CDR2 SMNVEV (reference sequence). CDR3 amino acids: CASSLLPGSQRETQYF. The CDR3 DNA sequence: TGTGCCAGCAGTTTACTCCCGGGGTCCCAAAGAGAGACCCAGTACTTC.

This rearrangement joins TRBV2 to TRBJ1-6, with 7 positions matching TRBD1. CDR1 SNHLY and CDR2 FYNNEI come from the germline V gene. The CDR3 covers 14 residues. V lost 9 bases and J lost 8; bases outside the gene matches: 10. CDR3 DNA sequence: TGTGCCAGTCTCCCCCTCAGGGGGGATTCACCCCTCCACTTT. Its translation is CASLPLRGDSPLHF.

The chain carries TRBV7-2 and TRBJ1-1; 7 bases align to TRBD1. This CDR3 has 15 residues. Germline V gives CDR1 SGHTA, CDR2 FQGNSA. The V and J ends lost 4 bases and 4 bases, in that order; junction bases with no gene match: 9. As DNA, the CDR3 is TGTGCCAGCAGCTCAGTACAGGGGCCTAGCACTGAAGCTTTCTTT. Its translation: CASSSVQGPSTEAFF.

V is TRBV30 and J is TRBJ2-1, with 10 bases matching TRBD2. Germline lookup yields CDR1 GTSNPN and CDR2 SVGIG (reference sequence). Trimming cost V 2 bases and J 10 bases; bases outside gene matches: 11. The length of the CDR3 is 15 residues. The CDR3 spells CAWSRGASGGGEQFF. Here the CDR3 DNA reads TGTGCCTGGAGTAGGGGGGCTAGCGGGGGTGGAGAGCAGTTCTTC.

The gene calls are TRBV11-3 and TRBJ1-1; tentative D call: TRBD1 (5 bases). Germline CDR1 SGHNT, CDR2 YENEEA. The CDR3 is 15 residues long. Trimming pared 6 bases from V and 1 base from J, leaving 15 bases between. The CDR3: CASSLGGRGNTEAFF. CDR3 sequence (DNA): TGTGCCAGCAGTCTGGGGGGACGGGGGAACACTGAAGCTTTCTTT.

The DNA of the CDR3 is TGTGCCAGCGGGGAGGGGGGGGTGAACGAGCAGTACTTC. Translation: CASGEGGVNEQYF. The chain couples TRBV6-1 to TRBJ2-7; D is perhaps TRBD2 (7 bases). Trimming took off 8 bases at V and 5 bases at J, with 16 bases between the two ends. From germline, CDR1 is MNHNS and CDR2 SASEGT. The CDR3 totals 13 residues.

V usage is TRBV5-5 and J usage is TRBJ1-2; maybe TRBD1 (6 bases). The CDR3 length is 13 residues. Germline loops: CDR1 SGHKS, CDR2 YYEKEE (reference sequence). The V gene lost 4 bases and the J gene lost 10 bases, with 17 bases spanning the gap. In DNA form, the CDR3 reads TGTGCCAGCAGCCCTACATCACAGGGCTTCTACACCTTC. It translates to CASSPTSQGFYTF.

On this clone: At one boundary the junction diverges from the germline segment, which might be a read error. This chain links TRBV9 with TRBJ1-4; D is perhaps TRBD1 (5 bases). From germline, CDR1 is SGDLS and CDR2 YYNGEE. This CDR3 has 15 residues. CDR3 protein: CASSIRTSSNEKLFF. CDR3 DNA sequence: TGTGCCAGCAGCATTCGGACATCTTCTAACGAAAAACTGTTTTTT.

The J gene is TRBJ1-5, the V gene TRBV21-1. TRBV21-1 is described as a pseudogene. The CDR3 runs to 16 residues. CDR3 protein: CASSKSPGDRNQPQHF. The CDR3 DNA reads TGTGCCAGCAGCAAATCTCCGGGAGACAGAAATCAGCCCCAGCATTTT.

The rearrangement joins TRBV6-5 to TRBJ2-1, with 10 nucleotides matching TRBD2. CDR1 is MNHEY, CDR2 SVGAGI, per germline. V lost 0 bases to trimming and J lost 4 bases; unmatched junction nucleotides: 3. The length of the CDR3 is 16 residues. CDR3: CASSYSSGGAYNEQFF. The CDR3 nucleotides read TGTGCCAGCAGTTACTCCAGCGGGGGGGCATACAATGAGCAGTTCTTC.

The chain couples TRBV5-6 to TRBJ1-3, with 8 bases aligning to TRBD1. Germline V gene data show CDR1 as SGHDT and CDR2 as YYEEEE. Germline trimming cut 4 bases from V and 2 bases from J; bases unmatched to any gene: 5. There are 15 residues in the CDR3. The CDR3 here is CASSPLTGAGNTIYF. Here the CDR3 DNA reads TGTGCCAGCAGCCCATTGACAGGGGCTGGAAACACCATATATTTT.

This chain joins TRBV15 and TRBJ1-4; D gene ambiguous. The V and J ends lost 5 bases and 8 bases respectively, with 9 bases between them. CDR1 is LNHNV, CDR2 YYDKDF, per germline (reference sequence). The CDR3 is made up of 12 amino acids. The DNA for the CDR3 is TGTGCCACCAGCCCCGGAGGGGAAAAACTGTTTTTT. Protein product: CATSPGGEKLFF.

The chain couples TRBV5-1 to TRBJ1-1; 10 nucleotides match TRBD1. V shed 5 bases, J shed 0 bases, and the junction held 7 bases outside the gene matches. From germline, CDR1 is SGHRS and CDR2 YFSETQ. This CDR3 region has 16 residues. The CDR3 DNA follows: TGCGCCAGCAGTCGACAGGGGGCGAACATGAACACTGAAGCTTTCTTT. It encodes CASSRQGANMNTEAFF.

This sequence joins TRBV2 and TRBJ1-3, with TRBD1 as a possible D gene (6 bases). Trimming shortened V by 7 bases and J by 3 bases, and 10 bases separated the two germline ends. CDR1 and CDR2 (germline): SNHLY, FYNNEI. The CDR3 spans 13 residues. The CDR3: CASTGGGGNTIYF. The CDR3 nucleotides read TGTGCCAGCACGGGAGGGGGTGGAAACACCATATATTTT.

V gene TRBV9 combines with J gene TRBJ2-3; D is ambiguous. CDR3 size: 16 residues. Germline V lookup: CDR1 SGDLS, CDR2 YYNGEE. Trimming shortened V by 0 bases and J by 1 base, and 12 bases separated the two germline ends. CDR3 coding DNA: TGTGCCAGCAGCGTAGGAGCTGCTCCGGGCACAGATACGCAGTATTTT. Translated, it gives CASSVGAAPGTDTQYF.

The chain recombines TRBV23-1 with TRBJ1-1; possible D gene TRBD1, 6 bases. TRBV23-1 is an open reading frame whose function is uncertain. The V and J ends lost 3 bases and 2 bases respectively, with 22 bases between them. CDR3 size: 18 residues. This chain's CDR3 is CASSHGDQGWWGNTEAFF. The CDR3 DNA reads TGCGCCAGCAGTCATGGGGACCAGGGGTGGTGGGGCAACACTGAAGCTTTCTTT.

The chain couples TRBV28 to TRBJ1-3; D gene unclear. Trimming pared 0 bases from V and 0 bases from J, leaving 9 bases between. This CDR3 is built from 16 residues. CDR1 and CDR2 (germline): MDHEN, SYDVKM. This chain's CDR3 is CASSLWVSGSGNTIYF. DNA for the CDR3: TGTGCCAGCAGTTTATGGGTCAGCGGCTCTGGAAACACCATATATTTT.

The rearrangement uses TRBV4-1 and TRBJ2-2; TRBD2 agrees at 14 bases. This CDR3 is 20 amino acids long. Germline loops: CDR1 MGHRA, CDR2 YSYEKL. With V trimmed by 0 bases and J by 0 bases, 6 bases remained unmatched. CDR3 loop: CASSQEGLAGALANTGELFF. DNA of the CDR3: TGCGCCAGCAGCCAAGAGGGACTAGCGGGGGCCCTCGCGAACACCGGGGAGCTGTTTTTT.

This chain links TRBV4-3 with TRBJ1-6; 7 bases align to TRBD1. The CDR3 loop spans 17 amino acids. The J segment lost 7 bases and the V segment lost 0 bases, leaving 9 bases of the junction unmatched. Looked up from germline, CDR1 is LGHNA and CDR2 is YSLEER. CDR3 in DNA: TGCGCCAGCAGCCAAGAAGGAGAGACAGGGATCAATTCACCCCTCCACTTT. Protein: CASSQEGETGINSPLHF.

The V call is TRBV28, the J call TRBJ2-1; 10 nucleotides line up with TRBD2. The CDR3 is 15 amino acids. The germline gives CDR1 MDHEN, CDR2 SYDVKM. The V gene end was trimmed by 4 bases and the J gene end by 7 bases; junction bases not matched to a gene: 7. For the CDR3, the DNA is TGTGCCAGCAGTTCGCCAGCGGGGGGGCAAAATGAGCAGTTCTTC. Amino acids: CASSSPAGGQNEQFF.

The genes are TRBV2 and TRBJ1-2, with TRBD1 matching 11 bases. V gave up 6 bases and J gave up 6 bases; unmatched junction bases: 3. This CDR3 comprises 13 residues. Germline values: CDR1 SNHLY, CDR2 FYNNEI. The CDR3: CASSWDRGNGYTF. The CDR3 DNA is TGTGCCAGCAGCTGGGACAGGGGGAATGGCTACACCTTC.

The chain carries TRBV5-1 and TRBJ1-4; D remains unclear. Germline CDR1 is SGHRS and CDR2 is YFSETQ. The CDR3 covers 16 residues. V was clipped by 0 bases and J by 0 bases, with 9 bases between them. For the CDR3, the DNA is TGCGCCAGCAGCTTGGGAGGAGTGGCAACTAATGAAAAACTGTTTTTT. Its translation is CASSLGGVATNEKLFF.

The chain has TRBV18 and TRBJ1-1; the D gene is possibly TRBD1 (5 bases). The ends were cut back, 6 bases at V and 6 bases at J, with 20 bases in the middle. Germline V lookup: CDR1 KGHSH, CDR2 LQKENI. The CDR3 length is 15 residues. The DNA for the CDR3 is TGTGCCAGCTCTCAACTCCCTGGGTTAGGGGCTGAAGCTTTCTTT. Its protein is CASSQLPGLGAEAFF.

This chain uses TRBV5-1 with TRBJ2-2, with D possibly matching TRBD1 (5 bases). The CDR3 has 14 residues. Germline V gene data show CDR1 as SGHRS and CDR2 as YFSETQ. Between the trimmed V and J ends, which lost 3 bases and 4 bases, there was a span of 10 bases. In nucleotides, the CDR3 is TGCGCCAGCAGCTACGGACAAACCACCGGGGAGCTGTTTTTT. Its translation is CASSYGQTTGELFF.

CDR3 in amino acids: CASSWGQPEYSPLHF. CDR3 DNA: TGTGCCAGCAGCTGGGGGCAACCTGAGTATTCACCCCTCCACTTT. V gene TRBV7-2 combines with J gene TRBJ1-6; D possibly corresponds to TRBD1 (6 bases). Trimming took 4 bases from V and 8 from J, leaving 15 bases between them. Germline V gives CDR1 SGHTA, CDR2 FQGNSA. The CDR3 spans 15 residues.

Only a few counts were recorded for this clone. The CDR3 DNA sequence: TGTGCCAGCAGTCCGGGACTATCCACCGGGGAGCTGTTTTTT. It translates to CASSPGLSTGELFF. The gene calls are TRBV7-3 and TRBJ2-2; 7 bases fit TRBD2. J was trimmed by 4 bases and V by 6 bases; bases with no gene match: 5. The CDR3 is 14 amino acids. The germline V gene has CDR1 SGHTA and CDR2 FQGTGA.

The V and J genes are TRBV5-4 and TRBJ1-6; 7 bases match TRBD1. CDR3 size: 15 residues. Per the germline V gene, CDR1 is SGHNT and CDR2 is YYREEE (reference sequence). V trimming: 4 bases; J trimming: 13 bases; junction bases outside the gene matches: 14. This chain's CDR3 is CASSTNRGWTDPLHF. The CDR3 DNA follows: TGTGCCAGCAGCACAAACAGGGGTTGGACTGATCCCCTCCACTTT.

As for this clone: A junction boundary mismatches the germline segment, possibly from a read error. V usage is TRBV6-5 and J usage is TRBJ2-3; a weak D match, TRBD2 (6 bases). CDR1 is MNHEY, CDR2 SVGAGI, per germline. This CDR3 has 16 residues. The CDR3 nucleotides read TGTGCCAGCAGTAACTCGCGCGGGGTATCCAGTGATACGCAGTATTTT. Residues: CASSNSRGVSSDTQYF.

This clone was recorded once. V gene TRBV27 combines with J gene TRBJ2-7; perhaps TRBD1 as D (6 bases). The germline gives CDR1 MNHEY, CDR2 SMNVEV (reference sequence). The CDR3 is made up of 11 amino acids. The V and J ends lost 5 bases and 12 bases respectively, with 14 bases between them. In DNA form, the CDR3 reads TGTGCCAGCAGTCCACGACAGGTTCGGTACTTC. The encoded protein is CASSPRQVRYF.

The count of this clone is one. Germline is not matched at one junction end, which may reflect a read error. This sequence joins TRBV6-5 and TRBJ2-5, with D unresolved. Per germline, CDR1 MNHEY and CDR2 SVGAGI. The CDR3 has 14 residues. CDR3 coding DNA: TGTGCCAGCAGCTACTCCAGGTGGGCAGAGACCCAGTACTTC. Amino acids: CASSYSRWAETQYF.

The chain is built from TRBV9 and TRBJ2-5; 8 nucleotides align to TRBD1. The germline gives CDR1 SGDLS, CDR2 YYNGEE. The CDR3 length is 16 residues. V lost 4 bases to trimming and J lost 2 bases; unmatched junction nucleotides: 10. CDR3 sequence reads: CASSSPTGVDQETQYF. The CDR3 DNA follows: TGTGCCAGCAGCAGCCCGACAGGGGTAGATCAAGAGACCCAGTACTTC.

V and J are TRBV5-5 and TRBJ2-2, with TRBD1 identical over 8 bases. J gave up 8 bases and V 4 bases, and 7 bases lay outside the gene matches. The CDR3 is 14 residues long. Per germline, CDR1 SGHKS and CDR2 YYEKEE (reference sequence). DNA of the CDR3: TGTGCCAGCAGCCCGACAGGGGTTCTGGGGGAGCTGTTTTTT. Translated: CASSPTGVLGELFF.